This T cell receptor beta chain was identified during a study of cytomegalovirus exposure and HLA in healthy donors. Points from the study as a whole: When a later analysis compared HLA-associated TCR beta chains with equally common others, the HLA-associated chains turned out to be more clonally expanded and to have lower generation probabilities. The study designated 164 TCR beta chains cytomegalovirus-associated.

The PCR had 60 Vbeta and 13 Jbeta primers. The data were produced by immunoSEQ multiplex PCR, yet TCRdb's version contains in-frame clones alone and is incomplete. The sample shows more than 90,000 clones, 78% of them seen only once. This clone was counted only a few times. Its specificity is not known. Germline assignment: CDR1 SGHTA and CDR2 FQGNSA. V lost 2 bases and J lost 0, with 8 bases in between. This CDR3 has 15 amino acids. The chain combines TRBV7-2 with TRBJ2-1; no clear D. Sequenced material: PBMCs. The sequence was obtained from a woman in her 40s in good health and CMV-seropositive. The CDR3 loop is CASSLSPSSYNEQFF. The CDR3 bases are TGTGCCAGCAGCTTATCACCGAGCTCCTACAATGAGCAGTTCTTC. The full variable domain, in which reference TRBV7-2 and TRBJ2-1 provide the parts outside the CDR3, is GAGVSQSPSNKVTEKGKDVELRCDPISGHTALYWYRQSLGQGLEFLIYFQGNSAPDKSGLPSDRFSAERTGGSVSTLTIQRTQQEDSAVYLCASSLSPSSYNEQFFGPGTRLTVL.